The present T cell receptor beta chain was sequenced within a study of T-cell reconstitution after alpha-beta-depleted transplantation in children (dated by TCRdb to 2015 to 2016). A note on the overall study: T-cell immune reconstitution after TCRalphabeta/CD19-depleted allogeneic hematopoietic cell transplantation in children was quantitatively tracked in the study by means of TCR repertoire profiling. Broader findings and caveats from the paper: Hyperexpanded clone frequencies declined over subsequent months; after one year, T-cell counts and TCRbeta diversity were mostly attributed to newly produced T cells. In some patients, high TCRbeta diversity at day 60 was attributed to recipient T cells and intrathymic progenitors that had survived conditioning. The apparently early alphabetaT-cell count recovery about two months after transplant was reportedly dependent on only several hundred rapidly expanded clones derived from non-depleted graft cells.

This specimen's treatment or condition label, interpreted: allogeneic hematopoietic cell transplantation with graft depleted of TCRalphabeta T cells and CD19 B cells. The transplant recipients were children given TCRalphabeta/CD19-depleted allogeneic hematopoietic cell grafts. Library prep was done by PCR. Instrument on record: Illumina HiSeq 2500. TCR library preparation used molecular barcoding, with unique molecular identifiers applied to normalize quantification of the TCRbeta repertoire. Through fastp at Q25 and MiXCR, TCRdb rebuilt clones from the public reads, retaining in-frame beta chains. Under each unique CDR3 protein, matching rows form one entry showing the most common genes and DNA. This sample has roughly 400,000 distinct CDR3 sequences in its table, and 43% of those were observed once. 27% of the sample is held by the ten biggest clonotypes. Notes on this clonotype: There is no known antigen for this receptor. Base qualities are missing; no much larger clone stands one base away.

CDR1 and CDR2, looked up from the germline V gene, are MDHEN and SYDVKM. The V and J ends are trimmed by 9 bases and 5 bases, leaving 10 bases between them. The CDR3 runs 11 residues from the cysteine to the phenylalanine. This entry keeps only the CDR3 DNA: 33 bases, framed from base 1. The TCR was taken from a girl aged 2-10 years with aplastic anemia, due to receive a stem cell transplant. The chain joins TRBV28 to TRBJ2-5, with no confident D gene call. The source was PBMCs, collected before TCRalphabeta/CD19-depleted stem cell transplant. The CDR3: CASSRLETQYF. The DNA sequence reads TGTGCCAGTTCGAGGTTGGAGACCCAGTACTTC.